Listed here are 25 T cell receptor beta chains from one sample, sequenced in a study of OX40 agonist ivuxolimab in advanced cancers. Measured with immunoSEQ multiplex PCR; TCRdb has only the in-frame clones, and not every one. The sample has tens of thousands of clones, roughly four fifths seen once. The sample here was CD4+ or CD8+ T cells sorted from blood, taken in a trial of the OX40 agonist ivuxolimab. The source is an adult with an advanced solid tumor such as melanoma, head and neck, liver or kidney cancer.

The rearrangement joins TRBV13 to TRBJ2-3, with 9 bases fitting TRBD2. Germline trimming cut 2 bases from V and 2 bases from J; bases unmatched to any gene: 11. The germline V gene has CDR1 PRHDT and CDR2 FYEKMQ (reference sequence). This CDR3 is 18 amino acids long. This chain's CDR3 is CASSLWGSGGSPTDTQYF. The CDR3 DNA reads TGTGCCAGCAGCTTATGGGGCAGCGGGGGGAGCCCCACAGATACGCAGTATTTT. The complete variable domain, with remaining parts taken from reference TRBV13 and TRBJ2-3, reads AAGVIQSPRHLIKEKRETATLKCYPIPRHDTVYWYQQGPGQDPQFLISFYEKMQSDKGSIPDRFSAQQFSDYHSELNMSSLELGDSALYFCASSLWGSGGSPTDTQYFGPGTRLTVL.

In regard to this clone: This CDR3 is also generated by other DNA sequences in the sample. This chain joins TRBV5-1 and TRBJ1-2; the D gene is possibly TRBD1 (5 bases). Between the trimmed V and J ends, which lost 0 bases and 1 base, there was a span of 7 bases. This CDR3 spans 14 amino acids. The germline CDR1 and CDR2 sequences are SGHRS and YFSETQ. The CDR3 nucleotides read TGCGCCAGCAGCTTGGGGCAGGGTAACTATGGCTACACCTTC. This encodes CASSLGQGNYGYTF.

The rearrangement links TRBV28 to TRBJ2-7; 12 bases are shared with TRBD2. Germline CDR1 reads MDHEN; CDR2 reads SYDVKM. V lost 5 bases and J lost 3; bases outside the gene matches: 2. The length of the CDR3 is 14 residues. The CDR3 region is CASSGGLAGYEQYF. In DNA, the CDR3 is TGTGCCAGCAGTGGGGGACTAGCGGGCTACGAGCAGTACTTC.

About this clone itself: The junction departs from germline at one end; a sequencing error may be responsible. The chain links TRBV29-1 to TRBJ2-3; 7 bases are shared with TRBD2. Germline V gene data show CDR1 as SQVTM and CDR2 as ANQGSEA. The CDR3 has 12 amino acids. Written as DNA, the CDR3 is TGCAGCGCTGAAGAAGGGCGGGAGACGCAGTATTTT. The encoded protein is CSAEEGRETQYF.

The chain recombines TRBV7-3 with TRBJ2-5, with D possibly being TRBD1 or TRBD2 (5 bases each). Germline CDR1 is SGHTA and CDR2 is FQGTGA. This CDR3 is 13 amino acids long. Trimming shortened V by 2 bases and J by 5 bases, and 9 bases separated the two germline ends. The CDR3 sequence: CASSLEGMETQYF. In nucleotides, the CDR3 is TGTGCCAGCAGCTTAGAGGGGATGGAGACCCAGTACTTC. Based on the CDR3 plus reference TRBV7-3 and TRBJ2-5, the full variable domain is GAGVSQTPSNKVTEKGKYVELRCDPISGHTALYWYRQSLGQGPEFLIYFQGTGAADDSGLPNDRFFAVRPEGSVSTLKIQRTERGDSAVYLCASSLEGMETQYFGPGTRLLVL.

The chain combines TRBV30 with TRBJ1-6, with a possible D match to TRBD1 (6 bases). Germline V gene sequence: CDR1 GTSNPN, CDR2 SVGIG (reference sequence). This CDR3 has 14 amino acids. Between the trimmed V and J ends, which lost 2 bases and 7 bases, there was a span of 12 bases. The CDR3 nucleotides read TGTGCCTGGAGTTTCAGGACAGCCAATTCACCCCTCCACTTT. This encodes CAWSFRTANSPLHF.

The chain is built from TRBV7-3 and TRBJ2-1; possible D gene TRBD2, 5 bases. V was pared by 3 bases and J by 8 bases, with 11 bases between. The CDR3 is 13 residues long. In germline, CDR1 is SGHTA, CDR2 FQGTGA. In nucleotides, the CDR3 is TGTGCCAGCAGCTTCACGGGAATCGATGAGCAGTTCTTC. Protein sequence: CASSFTGIDEQFF.

The chain has TRBV5-1 and TRBJ2-1; D call uncertain. This CDR3 spans 16 amino acids. Germline V lookup: CDR1 SGHRS, CDR2 YFSETQ. Trimming removed 0 bases from V and 0 bases from J, with 10 bases in between. CDR3 sequence: CASSLVGDSSYNEQFF. The CDR3 coding sequence is TGCGCCAGCAGCTTGGTGGGCGATAGCTCCTACAATGAGCAGTTCTTC.

The V call is TRBV10-2, the J call TRBJ2-7, with TRBD2 matching over 8 bases. This CDR3 contains 15 residues. V lost 3 bases and J lost 3; bases outside the gene matches: 7. CDR1 is WSHSY, CDR2 SAAADI, per germline. The CDR3 sequence is CASSDTLAGNYEQYF. The CDR3 DNA is TGCGCCAGCAGTGATACGCTAGCGGGTAACTACGAGCAGTACTTC.

The chain uses TRBV18 and TRBJ2-1; 10 bases match TRBD2. The CDR3 runs 13 residues. V was clipped by 3 bases and J by 9 bases; unmatched bases: 2. Germline V CDR1 and CDR2: KGHSH, LQKENI. The chain's CDR3 is CASSPGLAAEQFF. The CDR3 DNA reads TGTGCCAGCTCACCCGGACTAGCGGCTGAGCAGTTCTTC. Supplemented by reference TRBV18 and TRBJ2-1, the full variable domain reads NAGVMQNPRHLVRRRGQEARLRCSPMKGHSHVYWYRQLPEEGLKFMVYLQKENIIDESGMPKERFSAEFPKEGPSILRIQQVVRGDSAAYFCASSPGLAAEQFFGPGTRLTVL.

V and J are TRBV7-9 and TRBJ1-1; TRBD1 agrees at 7 bases. V lost 0 bases and J lost 10; bases outside the gene matches: 8. The germline gives CDR1 SEHNR, CDR2 FQNEAQ (reference sequence). The CDR3 runs to 14 residues. CDR3 protein: CASSLALPGGVAFF. As DNA, the CDR3 is TGTGCCAGCAGCTTAGCACTCCCAGGGGGAGTAGCTTTCTTT.

The V gene is TRBV29-1, the J gene TRBJ2-3; 7 bases fit TRBD2. The CDR3 sequence is 13 residues long. The trim removed 6 bases at V and 3 bases at J, leaving 6 bases unmatched. Germline V gives CDR1 SQVTM, CDR2 ANQGSEA. The CDR3 sequence is CSVMAGATDTQYF. For the CDR3, the DNA is TGCAGCGTCATGGCGGGAGCAACAGATACGCAGTATTTT.

The V gene is TRBV15, the J gene TRBJ2-2; TRBD1 agrees at 10 bases. The ends lost 5 bases at V and 4 bases at J; junction bases unmatched: 7. The CDR3 spans 16 residues. CDR1 is LNHNV, CDR2 YYDKDF, per germline (reference sequence). CDR3 sequence reads: CATSARDRGATGELFF. The DNA of the CDR3 is TGTGCCACCAGCGCCCGGGACAGGGGTGCCACCGGGGAGCTGTTTTTT.

The chain is built from TRBV2 and TRBJ1-2; D perhaps matches TRBD1 (5 bases). The V end lost 7 bases, the J end lost 3 bases, and 18 bases lay between the germline ends. The length of the CDR3 is 15 residues. Per the germline V gene, CDR1 is SNHLY and CDR2 is FYNNEI. The CDR3 reads CASKVQRGADYGYTF. CDR3 DNA: TGTGCCAGCAAGGTCCAAAGAGGGGCTGACTATGGCTACACCTTC.

The gene calls are TRBV30 and TRBJ2-1, with 12 positions matching TRBD2. This CDR3 contains 17 residues. The V gene's germline CDR1 is GTSNPN and CDR2 SVGIG (reference sequence). With 8 bases clipped from V and 6 bases from J, the junction kept 17 bases outside the gene matches. CDR3 nucleotide sequence: TGTGCCAGAAGCCTATCCAGGACTAGCGGGAAGGTCAATGAGCAGTTCTTC. Protein product: CARSLSRTSGKVNEQFF.

The CDR3 loop is CASRRDRYSNQPQHF. In nucleotides, the CDR3 is TGTGCCAGTAGAAGGGACAGATATAGCAATCAGCCCCAGCATTTT. The rearrangement uses TRBV19 and TRBJ1-5; 7 bases match TRBD1. The V segment lost 6 bases and the J segment 0 bases; nucleotides outside the gene matches: 5. Germline CDR1 LNHDA, CDR2 SQIVND (reference sequence). CDR3 size: 15 residues.

The rearrangement uses TRBV15 and TRBJ1-6; D is unresolved. V was trimmed by 6 bases and J by 0 bases, leaving 9 bases between them. Germline CDR1 and CDR2: LNHNV and YYDKDF (reference sequence). CDR3 length: 15 amino acids. This CDR3 reads CATRELRSYNSPLHF. The DNA of the CDR3 is TGTGCCACCAGAGAACTACGCTCCTATAATTCACCCCTCCACTTT.

The chain has TRBV2 and TRBJ1-4; a weak D match, TRBD1 (6 bases). V lost 4 bases and J 7 bases, leaving 10 bases between the germline ends. The CDR3 runs to 13 residues. Germline assignment: CDR1 SNHLY and CDR2 FYNNEI. The CDR3 protein is CASSVGGGEKLFF. The CDR3 DNA follows: TGTGCCAGCAGTGTGGGGGGCGGTGAAAAACTGTTTTTT.

The chain links TRBV30 to TRBJ2-1; TRBD2 aligns across 11 bases. CDR3 size: 15 residues. Looked up from germline, CDR1 is GTSNPN and CDR2 is SVGIG (reference sequence). With V trimmed by 2 bases and J by 3 bases, 3 bases remained unmatched. CDR3 loop: CAWSTGTSGYNEQFF. Here the CDR3 DNA reads TGTGCCTGGAGTACCGGGACTAGCGGCTACAATGAGCAGTTCTTC.

This clone is a singleton in its sample. The chain recombines TRBV19 with TRBJ2-7; possibly TRBD1 or TRBD2 for D (5 bases each). Trimming took 3 bases from V and 7 from J, leaving 19 bases between them. The CDR3 is made up of 15 amino acids. Germline lookup yields CDR1 LNHDA and CDR2 SQIVND (reference sequence). CDR3 DNA: TGTGCCAGTAGTATGACGCTACTAGGGGCGAGAGAGCAGTACTTC. Translating it yields CASSMTLLGAREQYF.

The chain couples TRBV30 to TRBJ2-1, with 15 bases identical to TRBD2. V lost 2 bases and J lost 1; bases outside the gene matches: 9. In germline, CDR1 is GTSNPN, CDR2 SVGIG (reference sequence). The CDR3 has 19 amino acids. CDR3 DNA sequence: TGTGCCTGGAGTTCCCCGGGACTAGCGGGAGGTGGTTCCTACAATGAGCAGTTCTTC. Encoded protein: CAWSSPGLAGGGSYNEQFF.

V is TRBV19 and J is TRBJ2-7, with D possibly TRBD1 on 6 matching bases. CDR3 length equals 14 residues. V was pared by 5 bases and J by 5 bases, with 16 bases between. Germline V gene lookup returns CDR1 LNHDA and CDR2 SQIVND (reference sequence). This chain's CDR3 is CASSLKQGPHEQYF. DNA for the CDR3: TGTGCCAGTAGTCTCAAACAGGGACCTCACGAGCAGTACTTC.

This clone was observed a handful of times. This chain connects TRBV5-4 to TRBJ2-1; no definite D call. CDR1 and CDR2 (germline): SGHNT, YYREEE (reference sequence). The CDR3 consists of 12 residues. V lost 0 bases to trimming and J lost 6 bases, with 4 bases between them. The CDR3 loop is CASSLDANEQFF. The CDR3 coding sequence is TGTGCCAGCAGCTTGGATGCCAATGAGCAGTTCTTC.

This sequence joins TRBV5-1 and TRBJ2-3, with 7 bases identical to TRBD2. CDR1 and CDR2 from the germline V gene are SGHRS and YFSETQ. The CDR3 spans 16 residues. The V gene end was trimmed by 0 bases and the J gene end by 4 bases; junction bases not matched to a gene: 8. As DNA, the CDR3 is TGCGCCAGCAGCTTGGAATCTCAGCGGGGATCAGATACGCAGTATTTT. Encoded protein: CASSLESQRGSDTQYF.

In DNA form, the CDR3 reads TGTGCCAGTAGTAGGCAGGGGACTGAAGCTTTCTTT. It yields the protein CASSRQGTEAFF. The genes are TRBV19 and TRBJ1-1; weak D call: TRBD1 (6 bases). Germline values: CDR1 LNHDA, CDR2 SQIVND (reference sequence). V lost 4 bases and J 5 bases, leaving 8 bases between the germline ends. This CDR3 has 12 residues.